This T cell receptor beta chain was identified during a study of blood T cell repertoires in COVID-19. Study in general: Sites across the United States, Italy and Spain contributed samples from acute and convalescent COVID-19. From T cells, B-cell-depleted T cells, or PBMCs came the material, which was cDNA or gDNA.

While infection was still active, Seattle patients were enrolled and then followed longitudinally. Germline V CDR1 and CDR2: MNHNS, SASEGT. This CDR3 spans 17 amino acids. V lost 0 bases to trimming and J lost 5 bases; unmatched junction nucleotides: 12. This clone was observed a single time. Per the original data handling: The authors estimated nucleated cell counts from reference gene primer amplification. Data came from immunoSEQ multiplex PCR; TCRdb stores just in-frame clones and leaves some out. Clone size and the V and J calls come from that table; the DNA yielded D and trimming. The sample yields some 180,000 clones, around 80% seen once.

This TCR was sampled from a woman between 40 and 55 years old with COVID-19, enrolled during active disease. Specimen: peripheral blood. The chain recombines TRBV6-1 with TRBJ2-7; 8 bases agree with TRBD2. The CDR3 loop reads CASSEALLAVAQNEQYF. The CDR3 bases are TGTGCCAGCAGTGAAGCTCTACTAGCGGTCGCCCAGAACGAGCAGTACTTC.